This T cell receptor beta chain was identified in a study of blood T cell repertoires in COVID-19. Study summary: Acute-phase and convalescent COVID-19 samples originated in the United States, Italy and Spain. The analysed material was cDNA or gDNA that came from T cells, B-cell-depleted T cells, or PBMCs.

The repertoire was sequenced with immunoSEQ multiplex PCR; TCRdb's copy has only in-frame clones and lacks some. This table has 92,000 or so clones, roughly 70% appearing once. Points on this clone: One end of the junction is discordant with germline, which a read error may explain.

The CDR3 sequence is 18 residues long. Germline lookup yields CDR1 LGHNA and CDR2 YSLEER. The receptor was derived from a woman of 80 years or more with acute or convalescent COVID-19. This chain joins TRBV4-3 and TRBJ1-1; possibly TRBD1 for D (6 bases). The sequencing sample was made of peripheral blood. CDR3 residues: CASRHISDSRGTNTEAFF. DNA for the CDR3: TGCGCCAGCCGCCATATATCGGATTCCAGGGGTACGAACACTGAAGCTTTCTTT.